Listed below are T cell receptor beta chains from one sample, sequenced in a study of shared clonotypes between healthy human individuals. The protocol was immunoSEQ multiplex PCR, while the TCRdb copy is restricted to in-frame clones and leaves out a portion. The repertoire has 650,000 to 800,000 clones, approximately 72% of them found once; the top ten carry under 2%. Material for sequencing was memory CD4+ T cells sorted from blood. The receptor source for this set is a woman under 40 in good health. Each CDR3 is given with its conserved first and last residue. D genes are given only for firm matches. Some rows mark clone size as missing; the rest say once, few, many or name a class of expanded clone.

V	D	size	J	CDR3	DNA
TRBV27	NA	NA	TRBJ2-7	CASSSGPLEQYF	TGTGCCAGCAGTTCGGGACCGCTCGAGCAGTACTTC
TRBV18	TRBD2	NA	TRBJ2-7	CASSPSREGTYEQYF	TGTGCCAGCTCACCTTCGCGGGAGGGCACCTACGAGCAGTACTTC
TRBV6-1	TRBD2	NA	TRBJ2-1	CASAQRDYPNEQFF	TGTGCCAGTGCCCAGCGGGACTACCCCAATGAGCAGTTCTTC
TRBV20-1	NA	NA	TRBJ2-7	CSARQVYEQYF	TGCAGTGCTAGACAAGTCTACGAGCAGTACTTC
TRBV5-1	NA	NA	TRBJ1-3	CASSYKLFLSGNTIYF	TGCGCCAGCAGCTATAAACTCTTCCTTTCGGGAAACACCATATATTTT
TRBV30	TRBD1	NA	TRBJ2-7	CAWSQGVSYEQYF	TGTGCCTGGAGTCAGGGGGTCAGCTACGAGCAGTACTTC
TRBV28	TRBD2	few	TRBJ2-1	CASSLAGGWNEQFF	TGTGCCAGCAGTTTAGCGGGAGGTTGGAATGAGCAGTTCTTC
TRBV5-5	NA	NA	TRBJ2-5	CASSLAAYQETQYF	TGTGCCAGCAGCTTGGCTGCGTACCAAGAGACCCAGTACTTC
TRBV7-8	NA	NA	TRBJ2-1	CASSLGGRVEQFF	TGTGCCAGCAGCTTGGGGGGACGGGTTGAGCAGTTCTTC
TRBV28	NA	NA	TRBJ1-4	CASSSGLGKKLFF	TGTGCCAGCAGCTCGGGACTCGGAAAAAAACTGTTTTTT
TRBV5-1	NA	NA	TRBJ2-1	CASSLEIINEQFF	TGCGCCAGCAGCTTGGAAATAATTAATGAGCAGTTCTTC
TRBV5-4	TRBD1	few	TRBJ2-1	CASSFQGAFHEQFF	TGTGCCAGCAGCTTTCAGGGGGCTTTCCATGAGCAGTTCTTC
TRBV28	TRBD1	few	TRBJ2-2	CASSSPGQGAVTGELFF	TGTGCCAGCAGTTCACCGGGACAGGGGGCCGTCACCGGGGAGCTGTTTTTT
TRBV19	TRBD2	many	TRBJ2-2	CASSSAGGPTGELFF	TGTGCCAGTAGTTCTGCGGGAGGGCCCACCGGGGAGCTGTTTTTT
TRBV5-4	TRBD2	once	TRBJ2-7	CASSFRLAADYEQYF	TGTGCCAGCAGCTTTCGACTAGCGGCCGACTACGAGCAGTACTTC
TRBV14	NA	NA	TRBJ1-2	CASSPEGAGRRGYTF	TGTGCCAGCAGCCCCGAAGGGGCTGGGAGACGGGGCTACACCTTC
TRBV28	TRBD1	NA	TRBJ1-4	CASSLLGQGRRANEKLFF	TGTGCCAGCAGTTTATTGGGACAGGGGCGGAGAGCTAATGAAAAACTGTTTTTT
TRBV12-2	NA	NA	TRBJ1-5	CASRTPGNQPQHF	TGTGCAAGTCGTACACCAGGTAATCAGCCCCAGCATTTT
TRBV9	NA	once	TRBJ2-3	CASSAAGTRMFQTDTQYF	TGTGCCAGCAGCGCAGCCGGGACCCGGATGTTTCAGACAGATACGCAGTATTTT
TRBV2	TRBD1	many	TRBJ2-1	CASSGQTGRESEQFF	TGTGCCAGCAGTGGGCAGACAGGGAGAGAGAGTGAGCAGTTCTTC
TRBV7-9	TRBD1	NA	TRBJ1-4	CASRPTGGSEKLFF	TGTGCCAGCAGACCGACAGGGGGGAGTGAAAAACTGTTTTTT
TRBV2	NA	few	TRBJ1-1	CASNIEQGWTEAFF	TGTGCCAGCAATATAGAGCAGGGGTGGACTGAAGCTTTCTTT
TRBV2	TRBD2	NA	TRBJ2-7	CASSGTSFYEQYF	TGTGCCAGCAGTGGGACTAGTTTCTACGAGCAGTACTTC
TRBV6-1	NA	few	TRBJ1-3	CASSERGGNTIYF	TGTGCCAGCAGTGAAAGAGGGGGAAACACCATATATTTT
TRBV18	NA	NA	TRBJ1-5	CASSLTGPVVLSNQPQHF	TGTGCCAGCTCACTAACCGGCCCTGTGGTCCTTAGCAATCAGCCCCAGCATTTT
TRBV6-5	NA	NA	TRBJ2-1	CASSLQGSYNEQFF	TGTGCCAGCAGTTTGCAGGGGTCATACAATGAGCAGTTCTTC
TRBV5-6	NA	once	TRBJ1-5	CASSQRAYSNQPQHF	TGTGCCAGCAGCCAGCGAGCTTATAGCAATCAGCCCCAGCATTTT
TRBV19	NA	NA	TRBJ2-7	CASSITRSTGTQSSYEQYF	TGTGCCAGTAGTATAACCCGTTCAACCGGGACGCAGAGCTCCTACGAGCAGTACTTC
TRBV5-1	TRBD1	once	TRBJ2-3	CASSRATGGDTQYF	TGCGCCAGCAGCCGCGCTACAGGGGGAGATACGCAGTATTTT
TRBV7-9	NA	NA	TRBJ2-1	CASYNLVNSYNEQFF	TGTGCCAGCTATAATCTGGTGAACTCCTACAATGAGCAGTTCTTC
TRBV27	TRBD2	NA	TRBJ2-5	CASSSSGRARETQYF	TGTGCCAGCAGTTCGAGCGGGAGGGCCAGGGAGACCCAGTACTTC
TRBV28	NA	NA	TRBJ2-1	CASSLSGAVQFF	TGTGCCAGCAGTTTGTCAGGGGCTGTGCAGTTCTTC
TRBV5-1	NA	few	TRBJ1-1	CASRGGSWGTEAFF	TGCGCCAGCAGGGGAGGGAGCTGGGGAACTGAAGCTTTCTTT
TRBV27	TRBD2	NA	TRBJ2-3	CASSLAGVGDTQYF	TGTGCCAGCAGTTTGGCGGGAGTAGGGGATACGCAGTATTTT
TRBV7-9	NA	NA	TRBJ2-5	CASRTSGQQETQYF	TGTGCCAGCAGAACTTCTGGACAGCAAGAGACCCAGTACTTC
TRBV5-1	TRBD1	NA	TRBJ1-2	CASSRRYDREGYTF	TGCGCCAGCAGCAGGAGATACGACAGGGAAGGCTACACCTTC
TRBV11-2	TRBD1	NA	TRBJ1-3	CASSLSAKTGTGNTIYF	TGTGCCAGCAGCTTAAGCGCCAAGACAGGGACTGGAAACACCATATATTTT
TRBV19	NA	once	TRBJ1-2	CASSSGTPYGYTF	TGTGCCAGTAGTTCCGGGACTCCTTATGGCTACACCTTC
TRBV12-1	NA	NA	TRBJ2-3	CAILGTGAWDTQYF	TGTGCCATCCTCGGGACAGGGGCTTGGGATACGCAGTATTTT
TRBV5-6	TRBD1	NA	TRBJ1-5	CASSYTGEQPQHF	TGTGCCAGCAGCTATACAGGGGAGCAGCCCCAGCATTTT
TRBV28	NA	NA	TRBJ1-5	CASNLGTGAQHF	TGTGCCAGCAACTTAGGAACGGGAGCCCAGCATTTT
TRBV6-1	TRBD1	few	TRBJ1-5	CASSEPTGGRKPQHF	TGTGCCAGCAGTGAACCGACAGGGGGAAGGAAGCCCCAGCATTTT
TRBV27	NA	NA	TRBJ1-2	CASSQTRGLRLANYGYTF	TGTGCCAGCAGTCAAACCCGGGGCCTAAGGTTAGCTAACTATGGCTACACCTTC
TRBV28	NA	few	TRBJ2-2	CASVEGSRDTGELFF	TGTGCCAGCGTAGAGGGGAGCCGAGACACCGGGGAGCTGTTTTTT
TRBV28	NA	NA	TRBJ1-5	CASSEDGGNQPQHF	TGTGCCAGCAGTGAGGACGGGGGCAATCAGCCCCAGCATTTT
TRBV7-9	TRBD1	NA	TRBJ2-4	CASSLTGTGINIQYF	TGTGCCAGCAGCTTAACCGGGACAGGGATAAACATTCAGTACTTC
TRBV28	NA	NA	TRBJ2-6	CASSLWDTGANVLTF	TGTGCCAGCAGTTTATGGGATACTGGGGCCAACGTCCTGACTTTC
TRBV28	TRBD1	once	TRBJ1-2	CASTSRQGLNYGYTF	TGTGCCAGCACGTCTAGACAGGGTTTAAACTATGGCTACACCTTC
TRBV30	TRBD2	many	TRBJ2-4	CAWSGTSDGIQYF	TGTGCCTGGTCCGGGACTAGCGATGGCATTCAGTACTTC
TRBV6-5	NA	once	TRBJ2-4	CASSYSIVDVKNIQYF	TGTGCCAGCAGTTACTCGATAGTCGACGTCAAAAACATTCAGTACTTC
TRBV30	NA	NA	TRBJ1-3	CAWRGGQISGNTIYF	TGTGCCTGGAGGGGAGGACAAATCTCTGGAAACACCATATATTTT